This T cell receptor beta chain was recovered during a study of response to subunit inactivated influenza vaccine. TCRdb ran MiXCR on the RT-PCR reads and lists one entry per CDR3 protein. Seen here are roughly 190,000 distinct CDR3 sequences, around 12% observed once, and the top ten hold 25% to 30%. With 2 bases clipped from V and 5 bases from J, the junction kept 6 bases outside the gene matches. CDR1 is MNHEY and CDR2 is SVGAGI in the germline V gene. The CDR3 loop spans 14 amino acids. This sample also appeared in a second study, on T cells expressing NK-cell markers. According to that study: Generation of TCR beta cDNA was performed by 5'RACE template switching incorporating UMIs. Similarly, these clonotypes led the CD3+CD56-NKG2C+ fraction as well in a handful of donors.

The TCR sequence derives from a man aged 45-65 years who received an inactivated influenza vaccine. Specimen: CD8+ T cells sorted from PBMCs, collected approximately 12 days after vaccination. This sequence joins TRBV6-5 and TRBJ2-7; 7 nucleotides match TRBD1. CDR3 loop: CASSYTGEWNEQYF. CDR3 coding DNA: TGTGCCAGCAGTTACACAGGGGAGTGGAACGAGCAGTACTTC.